This T cell receptor beta chain is from a study of shared clonotypes between healthy human individuals. Study background: The cohort had a couple of women and a few men, ages 18 to 49.

Study-level findings and limits: Clonotype sharing among donors likely depends on sequencing depth.

CDR1 and CDR2 (germline): GTSNPN, SVGIG (reference sequence). CDR3 length equals 15 residues. Trimming cost V 0 bases and J 2 bases, with 11 bases left between them. Sorted-subset replicate PCRs used about 200 ng DNA, approximately 27,000 T cell genomes. Generated by immunoSEQ multiplex PCR, the TCRdb table keeps only in-frame clones and is missing some. The sample consists of about 2.4 million clones, more than 85% of them appearing once. For this clone: Its antigen is still unknown.

Participating donors were healthy, HIV-negative adults free of recent acute infections or vaccinations. The J gene is TRBJ1-5, the V gene TRBV30; D gene ambiguous. Input material: naive CD4+ T cells from PBMCs. Subset here: CD45RA+ positively selected. The clonotype comes from a man aged 18 to 30 in good health. Some clones in this sample may be carry-over from other donors' samples. The CDR3 nucleotides are TGTGCCTGGAGTGTTTGGGCTGGTGGCAATCAGCCCCAGCATTTT. This codes for CAWSVWAGGNQPQHF.